The 18 T cell receptor beta chains below all came from one sample that was sequenced in a study of PD-L1 blockade in urothelial cancer. Sequencing used immunoSEQ multiplex PCR; TCRdb keeps in-frame clones, though not all of them. Of tens of thousands of clones in the sample, roughly 84% are singletons; the top ten hold roughly 4.5%. The material was PBMCs, obtained around atezolizumab (anti-PD-L1) treatment. The receptor source for this set is a man aged 70-80 years with urothelial cancer.

The V gene is TRBV5-8, the J gene TRBJ2-3, with 9 bases aligning to TRBD2. The CDR3 contains 13 residues. Trimming cost V 0 bases and J 10 bases; bases outside gene matches: 3. Germline CDR1 and CDR2: SGHTS and YDEGEE. The CDR3 reads CASSLASGASQYF. Written as DNA, the CDR3 is TGTGCCAGCAGCTTGGCTAGCGGGGCATCGCAGTATTTT.

This chain links TRBV25-1 with TRBJ2-3; 11 bases map to TRBD2. The germline V gene has CDR1 MGHDK and CDR2 SYGVNS. V lost 9 bases and J lost 0; bases outside the gene matches: 2. This CDR3 is built from 14 residues. The CDR3 nucleotides read TGTGCCAGTCGACTAGCGGGGAGCACAGATACGCAGTATTTT. Translation: CASRLAGSTDTQYF.

This chain links TRBV4-1 with TRBJ2-7; D is possibly TRBD1 (5 bases). There are 14 residues in the CDR3. CDR1 is MGHRA and CDR2 is YSYEKL in the germline V gene. V dropped 4 bases and J dropped 0 bases, with 10 bases sitting between them. The CDR3 region has the DNA TGCGCCAGCAGCCGGAACAGGTTCTCCTACGAGCAGTACTTC. Translation: CASSRNRFSYEQYF.

The chain couples TRBV5-1 to TRBJ2-7; 8 nucleotides line up with TRBD2. The CDR3 is 16 amino acids. Per germline, CDR1 SGHRS and CDR2 YFSETQ. With 0 bases clipped from V and 6 bases from J, the junction kept 11 bases outside the gene matches. In DNA, the CDR3 is TGCGCCAGCAGCTTGGCGGGGCCCGGGACTAGTTCCGAGCAGTACTTC. The encoded protein is CASSLAGPGTSSEQYF.

The chain combines TRBV27 with TRBJ2-7; tentative D call: TRBD2 (6 bases). Trimming shortened V by 4 bases and J by 3 bases, and 13 bases separated the two germline ends. This CDR3 comprises 14 residues. The V gene's germline CDR1 is MNHEY and CDR2 SMNVEV (reference sequence). CDR3 sequence: CASSSVPTSYEQYF. The CDR3 DNA follows: TGTGCCAGCAGTTCCGTCCCGACTAGCTACGAGCAGTACTTC.

This CDR3 is CAIQSGGRATDTQYF. Here the CDR3 DNA reads TGTGCCATCCAGTCAGGCGGGAGAGCCACAGATACGCAGTATTTT. The gene calls are TRBV10-3 and TRBJ2-3, with 7 bases that match TRBD2. The CDR3 spans 15 residues. Trimming at V came to 8 bases and at J to 2 bases, leaving 10 bases not matched to a gene. In germline, CDR1 is ENHRY, CDR2 SYGVKD.

The CDR3, as DNA: TGTGCCAGCACGGGGCTAGCGTCCCGCGAGCAGTACTTC. It specifies CASTGLASREQYF. This chain links TRBV27 with TRBJ2-7, with D possibly matching TRBD2 (6 bases). Trimming removed 7 bases from V and 6 bases from J, with 16 bases in between. The CDR3 loop spans 13 amino acids. CDR1 is MNHEY, CDR2 SMNVEV, per germline (reference sequence).

The chain joins TRBV9 to TRBJ2-7; the match to TRBD2 covers 8 bases. Germline CDR1 is SGDLS and CDR2 is YYNGEE. This CDR3 spans 15 amino acids. The J segment lost 2 bases and the V segment lost 3 bases, leaving 7 bases of the junction unmatched. The chain's CDR3 is CASSARAGATYEQYF. DNA for the CDR3: TGTGCCAGCAGCGCCCGAGCGGGAGCCACCTACGAGCAGTACTTC.

The chain recombines TRBV28 with TRBJ1-2; weak D call: TRBD1 (6 bases). This CDR3 contains 14 residues. Trimming pared 4 bases from V and 8 bases from J, leaving 17 bases between. Per germline, CDR1 MDHEN and CDR2 SYDVKM. This chain's CDR3 is CASSSPTGFAGYTF. The DNA for the CDR3 is TGTGCCAGCAGTTCCCCTACAGGGTTCGCGGGCTACACCTTC.

This chain joins TRBV19 and TRBJ1-2; TRBD1 aligns across 11 bases. Germline CDR1 and CDR2: LNHDA and SQIVND (reference sequence). The V gene end was trimmed by 10 bases and the J gene end by 4 bases; junction bases not matched to a gene: 11. This CDR3 contains 15 residues. This CDR3 is CATRTGGQSGYGYTF. The CDR3 nucleotides are TGTGCCACCCGGACAGGGGGCCAGTCAGGCTATGGCTACACCTTC.

V gene TRBV9 combines with J gene TRBJ2-1; 7 positions agree with TRBD2. Trimming took 3 bases from V and 5 from J; bases not matched to a gene: 8. Germline assignment: CDR1 SGDLS and CDR2 YYNGEE. The CDR3 length is 15 residues. CDR3 sequence reads: CASSASGTTHNEQFF. The CDR3 DNA reads TGTGCCAGCAGCGCCTCCGGGACTACCCACAATGAGCAGTTCTTC.

V usage is TRBV11-2 and J usage is TRBJ2-5; unclear D gene. The CDR3 totals 14 residues. The germline V and J ends were trimmed by 7 bases and 4 bases, with 16 bases remaining between them. The germline V gene encodes CDR1 SGHAT and CDR2 FQNNGV. The DNA of the CDR3 is TGTGCCAGCACCGACTTAGGTCGACCAGAGACCCAGTACTTC. Protein: CASTDLGRPETQYF.

This clone has a single count. This chain connects TRBV2 to TRBJ1-5; 8 bases fit TRBD1. The CDR3 extends over 15 amino acids. CDR1 SNHLY and CDR2 FYNNEI come from the germline V gene. After removal of 6 bases from V and 7 bases from J, the junction contained 11 bases not matched to a gene. The CDR3 bases are TGTGCCAGCAGGCTCGACAGGGGTGACGGACAGCCCCAGCATTTT. It yields the protein CASRLDRGDGQPQHF.

The table lists this clone with a count of one. This sequence joins TRBV7-9 and TRBJ1-5; 12 positions agree with TRBD1. Unmatched junction bases numbered 11, after V lost 5 bases and J lost 0 bases. Looked up from germline, CDR1 is SEHNR and CDR2 is FQNEAQ (reference sequence). This CDR3 is 19 amino acids long. The CDR3 reads CASSPSGTGGANSNQPQHF. CDR3 DNA sequence: TGTGCCAGCAGCCCGTCCGGGACAGGGGGCGCGAATAGCAATCAGCCCCAGCATTTT. The full variable domain, rest sourced from reference TRBV7-9 and TRBJ1-5, is DTGVSQNPRHKITKRGQNVTFRCDPISEHNRLYWYRQTLGQGPEFLTYFQNEAQLEKSRLLSDRFSAERPKGSFSTLEIQRTEQGDSAMYLCASSPSGTGGANSNQPQHFGDGTRLSIL.

This clone counts as medium-sized. The chain joins TRBV29-1 to TRBJ1-2; the D gene is possibly TRBD1 (6 bases). The CDR3 is 11 residues long. The V end lost 4 bases, the J end lost 13 bases, and 16 bases lay between the germline ends. Germline CDR1 SQVTM, CDR2 ANQGSEA. The CDR3 DNA reads as TGCAGCGTTGCCGAACAGGGTGTAGGCACCTTC. This gives the protein CSVAEQGVGTF.

The V call is TRBV5-5, the J call TRBJ1-1; tentative D call: TRBD1 (6 bases). This CDR3 region has 14 residues. The V gene's germline CDR1 is SGHKS and CDR2 YYEKEE (reference sequence). Between the trimmed V and J ends, which lost 2 bases and 4 bases, there was a span of 12 bases. CDR3 amino acids: CASSFTGSGTEAFF. As DNA, the CDR3 is TGTGCCAGCAGCTTTACAGGGTCGGGCACTGAAGCTTTCTTT.

As regards this clone: An end of the junction does not agree with germline; a read error may underlie this. V gene TRBV5-1 combines with J gene TRBJ2-1, with TRBD2 identical over 7 bases. CDR3 length: 14 amino acids. From germline, CDR1 is SGHRS and CDR2 YFSETQ. CDR3: CASTSGLDYNGQFF. In DNA form, the CDR3 reads TGCGCCAGCACGTCCGGACTAGATTACAATGGGCAGTTCTTC.

This clone was counted only a few times. This chain uses TRBV10-1 with TRBJ2-7; TRBD1 agrees at 7 bases. The CDR3 is 13 amino acids. V shed 0 bases, J shed 5 bases, and the junction held 1 base outside the gene matches. Per the germline V gene, CDR1 is WNHNN and CDR2 is SYGVQD (reference sequence). For the CDR3, the DNA is TGCGCCAGCAGTGAGTCGACAGGGCACGAGCAGTACTTC. Translating it yields CASSESTGHEQYF.